This TCR beta chain was profiled in a study of T cell responses to AZD1222 COVID-19 vaccine. Study-wide background: Investigators merged groups given second doses at roughly 4 or roughly 12 weeks. Study-wide results and limits: Possibly, clonal diversity was underestimated; donors were largely white British and included more females.

The germline V gene encodes CDR1 KGHDR and CDR2 SFDVKD. This CDR3 contains 16 residues. V was clipped by 4 bases and J by 1 base, with 12 bases between them. Profiling relied on immunoSEQ multiplex PCR, and the TCRdb table lists in-frame clones only, not all of them. The sample holds 150,000 to 180,000 clones, 90% seen once. Note on this clone: Its matching antigen is unknown.

The chain uses TRBV24-1 and TRBJ2-2; no definite D call. This TCR was sampled from an adult in good health. The sample was peripheral blood, taken on day 0 of AZD1222 vaccination. Here the CDR3 reads CATSDPLPLNTGELFF. The CDR3 bases are TGTGCCACCAGTGACCCTCTACCGTTGAACACCGGGGAGCTGTTTTTT.